This TCR beta chain was sequenced during a study of T cell responses to AZD1222 COVID-19 vaccine. Study as a whole: Both about-4-week and about-12-week second-dose recipients were combined.

Sequencing used immunoSEQ multiplex PCR; TCRdb keeps in-frame clones, though not all of them. The table records more than 95,000 clones, about 89% of them present only once. Details on this clone: No antigen is known for it.

The CDR3 has 14 amino acids. CDR1 and CDR2 from the germline V gene are SQVTM and ANQGSEA. V lost 6 bases to trimming and J lost 6 bases, with 21 bases between them. Notes on the study in general: Nearly half of spike-specific TCRs reportedly target unmutated variant regions. There were vaccine-associated CD4 TCRs across spike, dominant at 160-218 and 743-854. Spike-specific TCRs gained breadth and depth after people received two AZD1222 doses.

The V and J genes are TRBV29-1 and TRBJ2-7; either TRBD1 or TRBD2 may fit D (6 bases each). The sample consisted of peripheral blood, taken on day 0 of AZD1222 vaccination. The TCR originated in an adult in good health. The CDR3 loop is CSVVEGGGNGEQYF. The CDR3 region has the DNA TGCAGCGTCGTAGAGGGGGGAGGTAACGGCGAGCAGTACTTC.